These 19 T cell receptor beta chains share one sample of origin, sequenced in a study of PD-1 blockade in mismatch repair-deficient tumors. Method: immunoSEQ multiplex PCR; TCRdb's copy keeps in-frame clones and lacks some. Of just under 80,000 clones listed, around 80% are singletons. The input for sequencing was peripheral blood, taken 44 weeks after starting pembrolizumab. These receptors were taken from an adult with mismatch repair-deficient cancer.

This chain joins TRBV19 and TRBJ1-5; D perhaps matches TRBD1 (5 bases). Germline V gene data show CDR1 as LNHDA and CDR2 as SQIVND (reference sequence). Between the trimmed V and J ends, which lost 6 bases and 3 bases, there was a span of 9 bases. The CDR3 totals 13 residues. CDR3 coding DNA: TGTGCCAGTAGGGGGCCCTTCAATCAGCCCCAGCATTTT. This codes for CASRGPFNQPQHF.

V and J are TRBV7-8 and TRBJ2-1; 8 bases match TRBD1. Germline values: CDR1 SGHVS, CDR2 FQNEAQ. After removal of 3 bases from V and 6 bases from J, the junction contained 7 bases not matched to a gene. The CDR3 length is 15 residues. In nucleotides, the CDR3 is TGTGCCAGCAGCTTGGACAGGGTCGGGCTCAATGAGCAGTTCTTC. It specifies CASSLDRVGLNEQFF.

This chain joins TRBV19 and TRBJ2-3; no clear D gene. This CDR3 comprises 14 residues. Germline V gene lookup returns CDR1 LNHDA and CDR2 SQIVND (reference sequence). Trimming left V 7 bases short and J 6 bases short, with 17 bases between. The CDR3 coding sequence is TGTGCCAGTAAGAGAGAGGACCCCTCCGATACGCAGTATTTT. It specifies CASKREDPSDTQYF.

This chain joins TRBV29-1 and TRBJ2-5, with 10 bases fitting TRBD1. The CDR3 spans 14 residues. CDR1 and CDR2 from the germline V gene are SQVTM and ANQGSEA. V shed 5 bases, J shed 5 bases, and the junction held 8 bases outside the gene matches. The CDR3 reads CSVSRQGARETQYF. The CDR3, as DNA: TGCAGCGTTTCCCGACAGGGGGCCAGGGAGACCCAGTACTTC.

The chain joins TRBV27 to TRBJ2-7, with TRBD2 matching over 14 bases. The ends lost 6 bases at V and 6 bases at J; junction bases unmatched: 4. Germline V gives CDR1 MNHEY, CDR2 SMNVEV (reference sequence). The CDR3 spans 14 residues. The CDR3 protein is CASSEGLAGVEQYF. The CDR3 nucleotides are TGTGCCAGCAGCGAGGGACTAGCGGGAGTCGAGCAGTACTTC.

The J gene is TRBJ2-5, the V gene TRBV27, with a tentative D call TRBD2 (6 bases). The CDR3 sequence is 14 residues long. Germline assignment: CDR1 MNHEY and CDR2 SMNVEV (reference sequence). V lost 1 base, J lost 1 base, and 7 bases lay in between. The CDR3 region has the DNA TGTGCCAGCAGTTTATTGGGGGGCCAAGAGACCCAGTACTTC. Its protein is CASSLLGGQETQYF.

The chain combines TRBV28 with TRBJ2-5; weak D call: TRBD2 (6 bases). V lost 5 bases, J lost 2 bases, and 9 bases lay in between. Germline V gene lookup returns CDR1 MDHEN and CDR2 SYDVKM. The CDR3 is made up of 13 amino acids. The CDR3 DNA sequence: TGTGCCAGCAGTGAAGGGAGGCAAGAGACCCAGTACTTC. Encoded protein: CASSEGRQETQYF. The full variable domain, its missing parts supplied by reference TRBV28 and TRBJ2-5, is DVKVTQSSRYLVKRTGEKVFLECVQDMDHENMFWYRQDPGLGLRLIYFSYDVKMKEKGDIPEGYSVSREKKERFSLILESASTNQTSMYLCASSEGRQETQYFGPGTRLLVL.

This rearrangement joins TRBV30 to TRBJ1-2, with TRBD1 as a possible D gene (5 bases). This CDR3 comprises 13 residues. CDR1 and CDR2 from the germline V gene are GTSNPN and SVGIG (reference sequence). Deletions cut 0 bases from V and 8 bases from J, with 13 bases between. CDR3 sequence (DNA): TGTGCCTGGAGTGTCCAGGGATTTCAGGGCTACACCTTC. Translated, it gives CAWSVQGFQGYTF. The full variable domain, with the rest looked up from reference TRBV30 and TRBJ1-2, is SQTIHQWPATLVQPVGSPLSLECTVEGTSNPNLYWYRQAAGRGLQLLFYSVGIGQISSEVPQNLSASRPQDRQFILSSKKLLLSDSGFYLCAWSVQGFQGYTFGSGTRLTVV.

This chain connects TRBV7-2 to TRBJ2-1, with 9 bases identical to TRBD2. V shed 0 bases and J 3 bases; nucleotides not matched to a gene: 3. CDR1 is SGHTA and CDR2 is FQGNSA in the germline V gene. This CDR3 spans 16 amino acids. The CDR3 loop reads CASSLAGGRGYNEQFF. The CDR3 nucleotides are TGTGCCAGCAGCTTAGCCGGCGGGAGGGGCTACAATGAGCAGTTCTTC.

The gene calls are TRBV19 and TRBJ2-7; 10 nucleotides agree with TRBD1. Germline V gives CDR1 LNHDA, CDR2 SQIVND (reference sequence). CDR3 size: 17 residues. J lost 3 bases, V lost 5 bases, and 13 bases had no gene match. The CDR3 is CASSVSRRDRGSYEQYF. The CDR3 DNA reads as TGTGCCAGTAGTGTAAGCCGCCGGGACAGGGGCAGCTACGAGCAGTACTTC.

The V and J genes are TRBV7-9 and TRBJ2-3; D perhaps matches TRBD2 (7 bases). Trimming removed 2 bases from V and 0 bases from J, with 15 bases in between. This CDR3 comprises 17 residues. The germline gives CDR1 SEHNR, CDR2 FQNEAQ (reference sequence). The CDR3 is CASSLRAGATSTDTQYF. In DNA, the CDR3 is TGTGCCAGCAGCTTACGGGCGGGGGCTACTAGCACAGATACGCAGTATTTT.

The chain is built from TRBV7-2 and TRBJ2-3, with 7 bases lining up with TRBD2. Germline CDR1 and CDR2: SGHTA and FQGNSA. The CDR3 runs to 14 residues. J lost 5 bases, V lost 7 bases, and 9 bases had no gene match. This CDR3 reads CASTPQREGDTQYF. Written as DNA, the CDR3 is TGTGCCAGCACTCCCCAGAGGGAGGGAGATACGCAGTATTTT.

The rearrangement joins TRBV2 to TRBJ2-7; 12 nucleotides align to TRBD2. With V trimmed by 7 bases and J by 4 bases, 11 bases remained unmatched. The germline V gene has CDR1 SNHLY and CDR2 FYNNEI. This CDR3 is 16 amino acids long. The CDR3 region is CASKLTSGSLVYEQYF. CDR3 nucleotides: TGTGCCAGCAAGTTGACTAGCGGGAGTTTGGTGTACGAGCAGTACTTC. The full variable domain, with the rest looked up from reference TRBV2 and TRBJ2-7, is EPEVTQTPSHQVTQMGQEVILRCVPISNHLYFYWYRQILGQKVEFLVSFYNNEISEKSEIFDDQFSVERPDGSNFTLKIRSTKLEDSAMYFCASKLTSGSLVYEQYFGPGTRLTVT.

The CDR3: CASSSATGRIFTGELFF. The CDR3 DNA is TGTGCCAGCAGCTCGGCGACCGGGAGAATTTTCACCGGGGAGCTGTTTTTT. The rearrangement joins TRBV5-4 to TRBJ2-2; D may be TRBD2 (6 bases). The length of the CDR3 is 17 residues. The V and J ends lost 3 bases and 4 bases respectively, with 19 bases between them. Germline CDR1 is SGHNT and CDR2 is YYREEE (reference sequence).

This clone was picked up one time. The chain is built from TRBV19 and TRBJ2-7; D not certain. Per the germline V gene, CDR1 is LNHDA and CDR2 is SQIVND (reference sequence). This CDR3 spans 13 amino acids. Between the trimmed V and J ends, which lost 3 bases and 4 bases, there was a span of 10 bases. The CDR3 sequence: CASSIKDGYEQYF. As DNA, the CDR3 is TGTGCCAGTAGTATTAAGGACGGATACGAGCAGTACTTC.

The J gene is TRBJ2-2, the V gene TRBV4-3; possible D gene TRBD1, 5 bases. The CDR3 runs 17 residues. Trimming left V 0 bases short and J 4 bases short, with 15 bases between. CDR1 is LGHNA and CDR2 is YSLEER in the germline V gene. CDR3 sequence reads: CASSQEGYQGFTGELFF. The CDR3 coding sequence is TGCGCCAGCAGCCAAGAGGGGTACCAGGGTTTCACCGGGGAGCTGTTTTTT.

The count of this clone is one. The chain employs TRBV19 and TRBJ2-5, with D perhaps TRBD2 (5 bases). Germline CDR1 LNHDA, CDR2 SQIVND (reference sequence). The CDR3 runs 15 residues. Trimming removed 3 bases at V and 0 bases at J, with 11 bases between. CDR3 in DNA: TGTGCCAGTAGTATGGGATTAGCGTACCAAGAGACCCAGTACTTC. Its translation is CASSMGLAYQETQYF. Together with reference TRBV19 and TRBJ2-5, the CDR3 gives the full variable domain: DGGITQSPKYLFRKEGQNVTLSCEQNLNHDAMYWYRQDPGQGLRLIYYSQIVNDFQKGDIAEGYSVSREKKESFPLTVTSAQKNPTAFYLCASSMGLAYQETQYFGPGTRLLVL.

The CDR3 spells CASSVVGDAYYGYTF. The CDR3 DNA follows: TGTGCCAGCAGCGTAGTAGGGGACGCCTATTATGGCTACACCTTC. The rearrangement uses TRBV9 and TRBJ1-2, with D perhaps matching TRBD1 (5 bases). V lost 0 bases and J 5 bases, leaving 14 bases between the germline ends. CDR1 and CDR2 from the germline V gene are SGDLS and YYNGEE. CDR3 length: 15 amino acids.

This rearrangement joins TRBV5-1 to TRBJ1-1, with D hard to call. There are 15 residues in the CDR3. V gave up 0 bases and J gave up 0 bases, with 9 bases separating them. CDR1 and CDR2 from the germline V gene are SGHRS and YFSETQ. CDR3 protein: CASSLAATMNTEAFF. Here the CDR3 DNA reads TGCGCCAGCAGCTTGGCCGCTACTATGAACACTGAAGCTTTCTTT.